The 12 T cell receptor beta chains presented below share a single source sample, sequenced in a study of T cell responses to AZD1222 COVID-19 vaccine. Method: immunoSEQ multiplex PCR; TCRdb's copy keeps in-frame clones and lacks some. The sample has tens of thousands of clones; approximately 90% are singletons. Sequencing used peripheral blood, obtained 28 days after the second AZD1222 dose. These receptors all stem from an adult who received the AZD1222 COVID-19 vaccine.

Here the CDR3 DNA reads TGCGCCAGCAGCCCCGGGACAAATAGCAATCAGCCCCAGCATTTT. Translating it yields CASSPGTNSNQPQHF. This sequence joins TRBV5-1 and TRBJ1-5, with a weak D call TRBD1 (6 bases). V was cut by 4 bases and J by 0 bases, with 11 bases left in between. CDR3 size: 15 residues. Germline CDR1 reads SGHRS; CDR2 reads YFSETQ.

The chain employs TRBV6-5 and TRBJ2-1, with D possibly being TRBD2 (8 bases). Germline-derived CDR1 and CDR2 are MNHEY and SVGAGI. The CDR3 length is 12 residues. With 7 bases removed from V and 8 bases from J, the gap between germline ends came to 12 bases. For the CDR3, the DNA is TGTGCCAGCACGGGAGGGGGCGATGAGCAGTTCTTC. It translates to CASTGGGDEQFF.

The chain couples TRBV19 to TRBJ2-7, with D perhaps TRBD1 (6 bases). The germline gives CDR1 LNHDA, CDR2 SQIVND (reference sequence). The CDR3 spans 14 residues. V gave up 5 bases and J gave up 4 bases, with 15 bases separating them. For the CDR3, the DNA is TGTGCCAGTAGTGGCCCCGGGACAATATACGAGCAGTACTTC. Amino acids: CASSGPGTIYEQYF.

The genes are TRBV4-3 and TRBJ1-1; D gene unclear. V dropped 4 bases and J dropped 2 bases, with 14 bases sitting between them. The V gene's germline CDR1 is LGHNA and CDR2 YSLEER. The CDR3 contains 15 residues. CDR3 bases: TGCGCCAGCAGCCTCTCCGGAGGGTTAAACACTGAAGCTTTCTTT. Translating gives CASSLSGGLNTEAFF.

This chain joins TRBV7-3 and TRBJ2-3, with 10 nucleotides matching TRBD2. The CDR3 sequence is 16 residues long. Trimming removed 4 bases from V and 0 bases from J; junction bases left unmatched: 4. Germline loops: CDR1 SGHTA, CDR2 FQGTGA. The CDR3 DNA follows: TGTGCCAGCAGCTCCGGGACTAGCGTTAGCACAGATACGCAGTATTTT. It specifies CASSSGTSVSTDTQYF.

This clone is a singleton in its sample. V and J are TRBV19 and TRBJ1-1; the D is unclear. The germline V gene encodes CDR1 LNHDA and CDR2 SQIVND (reference sequence). V lost 5 bases and J 0 bases, leaving 7 bases between the germline ends. The CDR3 is made up of 13 amino acids. CDR3 loop: CASSLYMNTEAFF. CDR3 coding DNA: TGTGCCAGTAGTTTATACATGAACACTGAAGCTTTCTTT.

This clone was observed once. The V and J genes are TRBV27 and TRBJ1-6, with D unclear. This CDR3 spans 13 amino acids. Germline V gene sequence: CDR1 MNHEY, CDR2 SMNVEV (reference sequence). V lost 5 bases to trimming and J lost 8 bases, with 10 bases between them. The CDR3 loop is CASSPPNDSPLHF. CDR3 coding DNA: TGTGCCAGCAGTCCCCCGAACGATTCACCCCTCCACTTT.

V and J are TRBV18 and TRBJ2-7; D unclear. The CDR3 extends over 11 amino acids. V was shortened by 8 bases and J by 5 bases, with 10 bases between the two germline ends. Germline V gene lookup returns CDR1 KGHSH and CDR2 LQKENI. The CDR3 is CASAANDEQYF. The CDR3 DNA reads TGTGCCAGCGCCGCGAACGACGAGCAGTACTTC.

This chain joins TRBV30 and TRBJ1-2; D unclear. CDR3 length: 12 residues. V shed 7 bases and J shed 10 bases, with 19 bases lying between them. Germline lookup yields CDR1 GTSNPN and CDR2 SVGIG (reference sequence). CDR3 amino acids: CASENGPKVYTF. In DNA form, the CDR3 reads TGTGCCTCTGAAAACGGGCCTAAGGTCTACACCTTC.

The chain employs TRBV5-4 and TRBJ1-1; D remains ambiguous. Germline lookup yields CDR1 SGHNT and CDR2 YYREEE (reference sequence). The CDR3 sequence is 12 residues long. The V end lost 7 bases, the J end lost 1 base, and 8 bases lay between the germline ends. In DNA, the CDR3 is TGTGCCAGCGCACGGGAGAACACTGAAGCTTTCTTT. Protein sequence: CASARENTEAFF.

The chain is built from TRBV19 and TRBJ2-1; D is perhaps TRBD1 (5 bases). Looked up from germline, CDR1 is LNHDA and CDR2 is SQIVND (reference sequence). Between the trimmed V and J ends, which lost 1 base and 3 bases, there was a span of 19 bases. This CDR3 is built from 18 residues. The CDR3: CASSIVRQGVYFYNEQFF. CDR3 nucleotides: TGTGCCAGTAGTATAGTCCGCCAGGGCGTCTACTTCTACAATGAGCAGTTCTTC.

This clone appeared a single time. The V gene is TRBV18, the J gene TRBJ2-7, with 15 positions matching TRBD2. This CDR3 is 16 amino acids long. V lost 5 bases and J lost 3; bases outside the gene matches: 5. Germline values: CDR1 KGHSH, CDR2 LQKENI. The CDR3 loop reads CASSVGTSGGIYEQYF. The CDR3 nucleotides are TGTGCCAGCTCAGTAGGGACTAGCGGGGGGATCTACGAGCAGTACTTC.